This TCR beta chain was obtained from a study of identical twins. Study-level results: Partly confounded zero-insertion analyses could result from invariant MAIT and iNKT cells. Abundant beta clonotypes from cord blood bore fewer insertions; memory repertoires lacked this pattern. Low generation probability was overrepresented in out-of-frame alpha sequences shared by twins. Researchers reported weaker excess twin sharing in beta out-of-frame sequences.

Regarding this clonotype: Its cognate antigen is unknown.

TCRdb analysed the 5' RACE reads with MiXCR anew, one entry per CDR3 protein. The repertoire holds around 960,000 distinct CDR3 sequences, with roughly an eighth as singletons. V lost 11 bases and J lost 5, with 13 bases in between. Germline CDR1 is MNHNS and CDR2 is SASEGT. The CDR3 loop spans 12 amino acids. These data were also reused for a study on yellow fever vaccine responses in identical twins.

This sequence joins TRBV6-1 and TRBJ2-1; D not resolved. Sequences were obtained from PBMCs. The receptor was derived from a woman between 18 and 29 years old in good health. This CDR3 reads CAWGPRDNEQFF. CDR3 DNA: TGTGCCTGGGGTCCAAGGGACAATGAGCAGTTCTTC.